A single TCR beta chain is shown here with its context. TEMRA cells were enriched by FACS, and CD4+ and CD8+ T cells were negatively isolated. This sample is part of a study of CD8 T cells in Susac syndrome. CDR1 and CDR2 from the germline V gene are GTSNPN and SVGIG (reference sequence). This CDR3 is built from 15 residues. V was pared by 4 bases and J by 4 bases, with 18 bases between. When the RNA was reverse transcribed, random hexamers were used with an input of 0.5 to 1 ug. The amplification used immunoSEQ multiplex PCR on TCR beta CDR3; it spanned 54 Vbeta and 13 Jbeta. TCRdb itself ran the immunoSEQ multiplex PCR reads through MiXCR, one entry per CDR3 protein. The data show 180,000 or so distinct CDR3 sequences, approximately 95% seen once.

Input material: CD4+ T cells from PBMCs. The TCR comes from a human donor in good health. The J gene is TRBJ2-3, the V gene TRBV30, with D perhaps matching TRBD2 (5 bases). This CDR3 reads CAWIRLRKRPDTQYF. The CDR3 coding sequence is TGTGCCTGGATTCGACTAAGGAAGAGGCCAGATACGCAGTATTTT.